This TCR beta chain was retrieved from a study of CD8 T cells in ankylosing spondylitis. General study results and limits: Reactive arthritis synovial fluid and blood were previously reported to contain some motif variants. There was reportedly significant enrichment of clones that were disease-linked in matched ankylosing spondylitis synovial fluid. A TCR beta motif made of 7 to 9 highly homologous variants seemed typical of ankylosing spondylitis blood.

Trimming took off 2 bases at V and 3 bases at J, with 14 bases between the two ends. This CDR3 region has 15 residues. Germline V gives CDR1 SGHRS, CDR2 YFSETQ. Via MiXCR, TCRdb re-called the 5' RACE reads, giving one row per CDR3 protein. The table has some 130,000 distinct CDR3 sequences, roughly an eighth seen once. Note on this clonotype: Its antigen is as yet unknown.

The chain links TRBV5-1 to TRBJ1-1, with D possibly being TRBD1 (5 bases). The clonotype originates from a female donor with ankylosing spondylitis or in good health (not recorded which). Input material: blood, either unsorted or a sorted T cell fraction (not recorded which). The CDR3 loop is CASSFAGGGDTEAFF. CDR3 in DNA: TGCGCCAGCAGCTTTGCAGGCGGGGGAGACACTGAAGCTTTCTTT.